This TCR beta chain was found in a study of CD8+ T cells in alopecia areata. The CDR3 contains 15 residues. V was pared by 5 bases and J by 3 bases, with 7 bases of the junction left unmatched. CDR1 SEHNR and CDR2 FQNEAQ come from the germline V gene (reference sequence). This clone showed up just a few times. Its target is not known. Study-level points and caveats: For lesional scalp, especially alopecia totalis/universalis, clonality was higher than in normal scalp.

cDNA serving as the sequencing template came from extracted, reverse transcribed RNA. Sequencing was performed with immunoSEQ multiplex PCR; in TCRdb, only in-frame clones are kept and a portion is missing. The sample contains over 100,000 clones, approximately 49% of which appear only once. The clonotype was recovered from a human donor with alopecia areata. The rearrangement uses TRBV7-9 and TRBJ2-7; TRBD1 agrees at 10 bases. The material sequenced was CD8+ T cells sorted from blood, taken at week 0. CDR3: CASSEPGQGLYEQYF. Here the CDR3 DNA reads TGTGCCAGCAGCGAACCGGGACAGGGGCTCTACGAGCAGTACTTC.